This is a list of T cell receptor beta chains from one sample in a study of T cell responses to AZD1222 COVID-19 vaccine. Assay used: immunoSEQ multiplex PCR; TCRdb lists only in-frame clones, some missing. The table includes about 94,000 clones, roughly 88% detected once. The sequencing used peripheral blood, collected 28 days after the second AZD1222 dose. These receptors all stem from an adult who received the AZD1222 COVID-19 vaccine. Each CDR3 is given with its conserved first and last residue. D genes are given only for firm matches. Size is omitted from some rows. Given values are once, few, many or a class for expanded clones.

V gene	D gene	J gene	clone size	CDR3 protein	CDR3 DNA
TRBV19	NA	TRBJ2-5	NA	CASSPGGQQETQYF	TGTGCCAGTAGTCCGGGGGGACAGCAAGAGACCCAGTACTTC
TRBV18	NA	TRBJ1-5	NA	CASSPSNQPQHF	TGTGCCAGCTCACCAAGCAATCAGCCCCAGCATTTT
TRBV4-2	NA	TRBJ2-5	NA	CASTPDWAEQETQYF	TGTGCCAGCACCCCGGATTGGGCGGAACAAGAGACCCAGTACTTC
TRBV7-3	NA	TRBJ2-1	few	CASSVATEQFF	TGTGCCAGCAGCGTCGCGACTGAGCAGTTCTTC
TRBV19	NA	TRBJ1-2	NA	CASSMGTRAARGYGYTF	TGTGCCAGTAGTATGGGGACAAGGGCAGCGAGGGGCTATGGCTACACCTTC
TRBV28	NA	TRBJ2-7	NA	CASSSPGLPSYEQYF	TGTGCCAGCAGTTCCCCCGGATTGCCCTCCTACGAGCAGTACTTC
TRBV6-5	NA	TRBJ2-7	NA	CATQQGTYEQYF	TGTGCCACCCAACAGGGAACCTACGAGCAGTACTTC
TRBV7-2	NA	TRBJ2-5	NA	CASSLGGPETQYF	TGTGCCAGCAGCTTAGGGGGGCCGGAGACCCAGTACTTC
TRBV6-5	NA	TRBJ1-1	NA	CASSPEGVEAFF	TGTGCCAGCAGCCCAGAGGGGGTTGAAGCTTTCTTT
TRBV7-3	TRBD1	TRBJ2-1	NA	CASSPQGADSYNEQFF	TGTGCCAGCAGCCCACAGGGGGCTGACTCCTACAATGAGCAGTTCTTC
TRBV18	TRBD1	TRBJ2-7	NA	CASSHSGTGAYEQYF	TGTGCCAGCTCACACTCCGGGACAGGGGCCTACGAGCAGTACTTC
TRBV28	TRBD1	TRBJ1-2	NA	CASSLWGAGGGGYTF	TGTGCCAGCAGTTTATGGGGGGCAGGGGGCGGTGGCTACACCTTC
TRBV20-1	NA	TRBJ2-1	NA	CSARGQEQFF	TGCAGTGCTCGAGGACAGGAGCAGTTCTTC